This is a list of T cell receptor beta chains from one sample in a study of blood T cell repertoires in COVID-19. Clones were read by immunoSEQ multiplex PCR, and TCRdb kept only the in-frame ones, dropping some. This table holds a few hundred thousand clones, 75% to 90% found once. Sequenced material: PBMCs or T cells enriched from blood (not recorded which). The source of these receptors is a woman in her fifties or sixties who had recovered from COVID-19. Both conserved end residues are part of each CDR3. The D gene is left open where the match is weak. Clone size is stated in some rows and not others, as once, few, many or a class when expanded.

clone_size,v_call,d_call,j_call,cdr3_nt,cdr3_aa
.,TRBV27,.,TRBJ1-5,TGTGCCAGCAGTTCCAGGGGCGGTGGTTTCGGCAATCAGCCCCAGCATTTT,CASSSRGGGFGNQPQHF
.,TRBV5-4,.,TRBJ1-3,TGTGCCAGCAGCTTGGGCGGCGGCTCTGGAAACACCATATATTTT,CASSLGGGSGNTIYF
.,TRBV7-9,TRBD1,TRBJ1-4,TGTGCCAGCAGCCCGGGACAGCCCGCAACTAATGAAAAACTGTTTTTT,CASSPGQPATNEKLFF
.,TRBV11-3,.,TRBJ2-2,TGTGCCAGCAGCTTCACGTCGGGATCGAACACCGGGGAGCTGTTTTTT,CASSFTSGSNTGELFF
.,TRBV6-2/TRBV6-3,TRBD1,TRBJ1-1,TGTGCCAGCAGTTACCGGGCAGGGGGTGGAACTGAAGCTTTCTTT,CASSYRAGGGTEAFF
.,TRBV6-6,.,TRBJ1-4,TGTGCCAGCAGTGGACAGAAGAATGAAAAACTGTTTTTT,CASSGQKNEKLFF
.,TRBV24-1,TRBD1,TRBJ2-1,TGTGCCACCAGTGCTGAGACAGGGGGTGTCAATGAGCAGTTCTTC,CATSAETGGVNEQFF
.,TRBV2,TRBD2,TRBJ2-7,TGTGCCAGCAGTGCGGTAGCGGGGGGGCCCTACGAGCAGTACTTC,CASSAVAGGPYEQYF
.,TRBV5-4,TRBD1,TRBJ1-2,TGTGCCAGCAGTGGGACAGGGGAGGACTATGGCTACACCTTC,CASSGTGEDYGYTF
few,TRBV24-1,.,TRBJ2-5,TGTGCCACCAGTGAGGGTAGAGGGAACCAAGAGACCCAGTACTTC,CATSEGRGNQETQYF
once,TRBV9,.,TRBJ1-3,TGTGCCAGCAGCTTGACCGGAGCGTTCGGAAACACCATATATTTT,CASSLTGAFGNTIYF
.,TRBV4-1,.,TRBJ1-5,TGCGCCAGCACCCAGACCGCAGACACGAATCAGCCCCAGCATTTT,CASTQTADTNQPQHF
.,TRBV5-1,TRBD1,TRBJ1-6,TGCGCCAGCAGCTTTGGACAGGGAACTTCACCCCTCCACTTT,CASSFGQGTSPLHF
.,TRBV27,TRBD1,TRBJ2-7,TGTGCCAGCAGTTGGACAGGGGGCTCCTACGAGCAGTACTTC,CASSWTGGSYEQYF
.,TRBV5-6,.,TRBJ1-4,TGTGCCAGCAGCTTGGTCGCAACTAATGAAAAACTGTTTTTT,CASSLVATNEKLFF
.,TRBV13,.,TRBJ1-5,TGTGCCAGCAGCTTAGGGCAGTTAAATCAGCCCCAGCATTTT,CASSLGQLNQPQHF
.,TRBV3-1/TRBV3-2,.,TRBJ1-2,TGTGCCAGCAGCCACCTCACATCGTCCCCATATGGCTACACCTTC,CASSHLTSSPYGYTF
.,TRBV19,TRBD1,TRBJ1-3,TGTGCCAGTAGCGCGGACAGGGTCGGTGGAAACACCATATATTTT,CASSADRVGGNTIYF
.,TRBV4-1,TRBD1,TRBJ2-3,TGCGCCAGCAGCCACGGACAGGGGTTCCCAGATACGCAGTATTTT,CASSHGQGFPDTQYF
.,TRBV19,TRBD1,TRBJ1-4,TGTGCCAGTAGCCGGGACAGGGAGACTAATGAAAAACTGTTTTTT,CASSRDRETNEKLFF
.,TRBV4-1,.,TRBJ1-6,TGCGCCAGCAGCCCCCTGCCCGGGGGGCTCGGTTCACCCCTCCACTTT,CASSPLPGGLGSPLHF
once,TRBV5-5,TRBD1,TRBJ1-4,TGTGCCAGCAGTCTGGGACAGCCTAATGAAAAACTGTTTTTT,CASSLGQPNEKLFF
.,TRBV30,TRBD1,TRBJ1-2,TGTGCCTGGAGTCCTGACAGGGACTATGGCTACACCTTC,CAWSPDRDYGYTF
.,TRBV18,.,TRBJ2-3,TGTGCCAGCTCACCAAGTTCAGTGAGCACAGATACGCAGTATTTT,CASSPSSVSTDTQYF
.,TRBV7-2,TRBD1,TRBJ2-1,TGTGCCAGCAGCTTAGCTCGGTACAGGGGCGACTCCTACAATGAGCAGTTCTTC,CASSLARYRGDSYNEQFF
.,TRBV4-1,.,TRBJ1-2,TGCGCCAGCAGCCGCGACAGGCGGTATGGCTACACCTTC,CASSRDRRYGYTF
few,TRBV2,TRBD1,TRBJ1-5,TGTGCCAGCAGTGGGACAGGGGCGCAGCCCCAGCATTTT,CASSGTGAQPQHF
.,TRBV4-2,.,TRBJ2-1,TGTGCCAGCAGCCAAGCCTCAGGTGAGCAGTTCTTC,CASSQASGEQFF
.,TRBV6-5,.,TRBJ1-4,TGTGCCAGCAGCGGGACGGGAGTCCGGGGAGAAAAACTGTTTTTT,CASSGTGVRGEKLFF
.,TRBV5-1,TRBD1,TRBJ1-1,TGCGCCAGCAGCTTGGGGACAGGGGGGAAGAACACTGAAGCTTTCTTT,CASSLGTGGKNTEAFF
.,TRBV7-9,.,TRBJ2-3,TGTGCCAGCAGCTTACAGGGATTCACAGATACGCAGTATTTT,CASSLQGFTDTQYF
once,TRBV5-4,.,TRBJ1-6,TGTGCCAGCAGCTTGCAACAGGATTATTCACCCCTCCACTTT,CASSLQQDYSPLHF
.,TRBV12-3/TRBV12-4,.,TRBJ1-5,TGTGCCAGCAGCCAGAATAGCAATCAGCCCCAGCATTTT,CASSQNSNQPQHF
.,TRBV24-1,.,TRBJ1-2,TGTGCCACCAGTGATTCCACAGTTGCGGGAGGCTACACCTTC,CATSDSTVAGGYTF
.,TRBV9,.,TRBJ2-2,TGTGCCAGCAGCGTAAATAGTTACGGGGAGCTGTTTTTT,CASSVNSYGELFF
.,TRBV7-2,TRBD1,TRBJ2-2,TGTGCCAGCAGCCCTCAGGGGCAGGGGGCGAGCGGGGAGCTGTTTTTT,CASSPQGQGASGELFF
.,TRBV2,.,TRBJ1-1,TGTGCCAGCAGTGACGCCAGGGCGGAAGGCACTGAAGCTTTCTTT,CASSDARAEGTEAFF
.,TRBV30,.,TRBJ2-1,TGTGCCTGGAGTGTACGGGGAGATGAGCAGTTCTTC,CAWSVRGDEQFF
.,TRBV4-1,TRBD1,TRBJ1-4,TGCGCCAGCAGCCAAATTTCGACAGGGCGGAATGAAAAACTGTTTTTT,CASSQISTGRNEKLFF
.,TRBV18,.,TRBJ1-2,TGTGCCAGCTCACGGGGACATATCTATGGCTACACCTTC,CASSRGHIYGYTF
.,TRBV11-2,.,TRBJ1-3,TGTGCCAGCTCATTGGGAGAGACCATATATTTT,CASSLGETIYF
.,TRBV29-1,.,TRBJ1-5,TGCAGCGTTGAAGATCATAGAACCGTTAATCAGCCCCAGCATTTT,CSVEDHRTVNQPQHF
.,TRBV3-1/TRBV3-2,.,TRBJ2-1,TGTGCCAGCAGCCAAGCGGGGGGCTGGTTTCTCTACAATGAGCAGTTCTTC,CASSQAGGWFLYNEQFF
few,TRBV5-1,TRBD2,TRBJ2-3,TGCGCCAGCAGCTTGGGCCCCCTACTAGCGGCCACAGATACGCAGTATTTT,CASSLGPLLAATDTQYF
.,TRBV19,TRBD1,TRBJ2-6,TGTGCCAGTAGTCCAGAGGGACAGCCGGCGGCTGGGGCCAACGTCCTGACTTTC,CASSPEGQPAAGANVLTF
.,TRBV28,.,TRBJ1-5,TGTGCCAGCCGGAGTGAGGGGGGGAGCAATCAGCCCCAGCATTTT,CASRSEGGSNQPQHF
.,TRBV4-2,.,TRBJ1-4,TGTGCCAGCAGCCAAGATAGGTTCCACGGAAAAGACAGTTCTCTTAATGAAAAACTGTTTTTT,CASSQDRFHGKDSSLNEKLFF
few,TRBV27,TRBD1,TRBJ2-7,TGTGCCAGCAGACCGGGACAGGGGGAATACGAGCAGTACTTC,CASRPGQGEYEQYF
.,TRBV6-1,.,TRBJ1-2,TGTGCCAGCAGTGAAGCTGGCAGGGGTCTTACGGGCTATGGCTACACCTTC,CASSEAGRGLTGYGYTF
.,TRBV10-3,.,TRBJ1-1,TGTGCCATCAGTGGAGAGGGGGGGATGAACACTGAAGCTTTCTTT,CAISGEGGMNTEAFF
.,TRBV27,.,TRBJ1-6,TGTGCCAGCAGGCCAGGGATTAGGGATTCACCCCTCCACTTT,CASRPGIRDSPLHF
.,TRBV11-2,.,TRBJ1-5,TGTGCCAGCAGCCCTACCCCTCGCAATCAGCCCCAGCATTTT,CASSPTPRNQPQHF
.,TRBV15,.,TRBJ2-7,TGTGCCACCAGCAGAGAAAAAGGCGCGGGCTACGAGCAGTACTTC,CATSREKGAGYEQYF
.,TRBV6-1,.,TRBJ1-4,TGTGCCAGCAGTGAAAACCCGGCGGGGAAACTGTTTTTT,CASSENPAGKLFF
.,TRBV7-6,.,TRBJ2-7,TGTGCCAGCAGCTTCGGACAGACGGGGTACGAGCAGTACTTC,CASSFGQTGYEQYF
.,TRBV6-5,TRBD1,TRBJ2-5,TGTGCCAGCAGTCAGGGGGTCTGGGAGACCCAGTACTTC,CASSQGVWETQYF